What follows are 7 T cell receptor beta chains derived from one specimen sequenced in a study. TCRdb re-derived calls from the RT-PCR reads in MiXCR, one entry per CDR3 protein. Of 650,000 to 800,000 distinct CDR3 sequences detected, 14% appear once; the ten largest clones hold 3.6%. Sequenced material: memory CD4+ T cells from blood. The source of these receptors is a female donor in good health, serving as a healthy control.

This chain links TRBV4-3 with TRBJ2-6; D gene ambiguous. V was shortened by 4 bases and J by 0 bases, with 19 bases between the two germline ends. The CDR3 runs to 19 residues. Germline CDR1 is LGHNA and CDR2 is YSLEER. CDR3 in amino acids: CASSPRGDTSSSGANVLTF. The CDR3 DNA is TGCGCCAGCAGCCCCCGTGGGGATACCTCAAGCTCTGGGGCCAACGTCCTGACTTTC.

This clonotype was counted only a few times. J is TRBJ1-4 and V is TRBV20-1; TRBD1 might be the D (5 bases). This CDR3 spans 13 amino acids. The germline gives CDR1 DFQATT, CDR2 SNEGSKA (reference sequence). The V end lost 1 base, the J end lost 12 bases, and 15 bases lay between the germline ends. In DNA, the CDR3 is TGCAGTGCTAGAGCTCCCACGGGACTTCAACTGTTTTTT. This translates into CSARAPTGLQLFF.

V is TRBV20-1 and J is TRBJ1-6, with TRBD1 identical over 8 bases. CDR1 is DFQATT, CDR2 SNEGSKA, per germline (reference sequence). J lost 5 bases, V lost 4 bases, and 4 bases had no gene match. The CDR3 contains 14 residues. CDR3 in DNA: TGCAGTGCTACCTCGGACAGGGATAATTCACCCCTCCACTTT. It is translated as CSATSDRDNSPLHF.

The V gene is TRBV10-3, the J gene TRBJ1-5, with 8 bases matching TRBD1. This CDR3 comprises 15 residues. Germline lookup yields CDR1 ENHRY and CDR2 SYGVKD. CDR3 in amino acids: CATQQGEYSNQPQHF. The CDR3 DNA follows: TGTGCAACCCAACAGGGGGAATATAGCAATCAGCCCCAGCATTTT.

In its sample, this clonotype was seen many times. CDR3 DNA sequence: TGTGCCAGCAGCGGAGACAGGGGGCGCGAAGCTTTCTTT. As protein: CASSGDRGREAFF. The chain combines TRBV7-2 with TRBJ1-1; 10 bases line up with TRBD1. J gave up 8 bases and V 5 bases, and 5 bases lay outside the gene matches. The CDR3 is 13 residues long. Per the germline V gene, CDR1 is SGHTA and CDR2 is FQGNSA.

The chain has TRBV24-1 and TRBJ2-3; D remains ambiguous. The germline gives CDR1 KGHDR, CDR2 SFDVKD. Deletions cut 9 bases from V and 5 bases from J, with 8 bases between. The CDR3 covers 11 residues. The CDR3 DNA reads as TGTGCCACCTCCTTAGGAGATACGCAGTATTTT. Residues: CATSLGDTQYF.

This clonotype appeared many times. The chain is built from TRBV6-2 or TRBV6-3 and TRBJ1-2, with TRBD1 matching over 8 bases. From germline, CDR1 is MNHEY and CDR2 SVGEGT. This CDR3 region has 15 residues. After removal of 6 bases from V and 5 bases from J, the junction contained 11 bases not matched to a gene. This CDR3 reads CASSQRTGIGYGYTF. As DNA, the CDR3 is TGTGCCAGCAGCCAGAGGACAGGGATAGGGTATGGCTACACCTTC.